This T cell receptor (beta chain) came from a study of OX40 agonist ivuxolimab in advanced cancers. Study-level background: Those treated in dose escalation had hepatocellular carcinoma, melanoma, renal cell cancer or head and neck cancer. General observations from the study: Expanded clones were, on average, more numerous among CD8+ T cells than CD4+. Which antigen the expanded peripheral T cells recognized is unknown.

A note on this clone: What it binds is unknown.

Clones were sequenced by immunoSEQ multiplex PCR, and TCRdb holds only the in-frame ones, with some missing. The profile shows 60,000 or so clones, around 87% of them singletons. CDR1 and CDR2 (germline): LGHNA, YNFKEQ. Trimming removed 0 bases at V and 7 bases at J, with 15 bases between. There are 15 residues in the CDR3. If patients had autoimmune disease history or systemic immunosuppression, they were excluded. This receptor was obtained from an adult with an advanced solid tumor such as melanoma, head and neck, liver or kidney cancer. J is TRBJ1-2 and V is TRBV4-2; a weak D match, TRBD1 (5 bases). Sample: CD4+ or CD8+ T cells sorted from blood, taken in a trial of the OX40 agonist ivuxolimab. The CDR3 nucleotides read TGTGCCAGCAGCCAAGATTTTGCAGGGCAGGGTGGCTACACCTTC. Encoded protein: CASSQDFAGQGGYTF.